The 16 T cell receptor beta chains reported below all come from one sample, sequenced in a study of tumor-infiltrating lymphocytes in localized non-small cell lung cancer. The table came from immunoSEQ multiplex PCR; TCRdb's copy has only in-frame clones and leaves some out. The profile shows about 21,000 clones, 70% to 80% of them singletons. The sequenced sample was lung tumor tissue. Receptor source: a human donor with non-small cell lung cancer.

The chain joins TRBV29-1 to TRBJ1-1, with D possibly matching TRBD1 (6 bases). The CDR3 consists of 14 residues. Trimming left V 5 bases short and J 1 base short, with 14 bases between. Germline loops: CDR1 SQVTM, CDR2 ANQGSEA. CDR3 sequence: CSVRTVSQNTEAFF. CDR3 bases: TGCAGCGTTAGGACAGTTTCCCAGAACACTGAAGCTTTCTTT.

The V gene is TRBV5-4, the J gene TRBJ2-1, with 9 bases matching TRBD2. V dropped 2 bases and J dropped 3; count of bases not matched to a gene: 3. This CDR3 comprises 15 residues. The germline V gene encodes CDR1 SGHNT and CDR2 YYREEE (reference sequence). CDR3 residues: CASSFGGRDYNEQFF. CDR3 bases: TGTGCCAGCAGCTTCGGCGGGAGGGACTACAATGAGCAGTTCTTC. The whole variable domain, filled in from reference TRBV5-4 and TRBJ2-1, reads ETGVTQSPTHLIKTRGQQVTLRCSSQSGHNTVSWYQQALGQGPQFIFQYYREEENGRGNFPPRFSGLQFPNYSSELNVNALELDDSALYLCASSFGGRDYNEQFFGPGTRLTVL.

This chain joins TRBV29-1 and TRBJ2-2; D unresolved. In germline, CDR1 is SQVTM, CDR2 ANQGSEA. The CDR3 extends over 12 amino acids. The germline V and J ends were trimmed by 5 bases and 5 bases, with 9 bases remaining between them. DNA for the CDR3: TGCAGCGTTTTTGTAAGAACCGGGGAGCTGTTTTTT. Translation: CSVFVRTGELFF.

The chain joins TRBV18 to TRBJ1-1; D not certain. V lost 2 bases and J lost 4, with 8 bases in between. The CDR3 has 13 amino acids. CDR1 is KGHSH, CDR2 LQKENI, per germline. CDR3 bases: TGTGCCAGCTCACCATACAGTGGCACTGAAGCTTTCTTT. Protein: CASSPYSGTEAFF.

The chain uses TRBV6-6 and TRBJ2-1, with TRBD2 matching 9 bases. Losses at the gene ends were 5 bases for V and 10 bases for J; bases not matched to a gene: 12. This CDR3 region has 15 residues. The germline CDR1 and CDR2 sequences are MNHNY and SVGAGI (reference sequence). CDR3: CASSEGGGRALEQFF. The CDR3 DNA is TGTGCCAGCAGTGAGGGGGGCGGGAGGGCCTTAGAGCAGTTCTTC.

With regard to this clone: The identical CDR3 is also encoded by other nucleotide sequences in the sample. The J gene is TRBJ1-2, the V gene TRBV14; no definite D call. The V end was cut by 0 bases, the J end by 4 bases, with 9 bases between. This CDR3 contains 14 residues. Germline V CDR1 and CDR2: SGHDN, FVKESK. The CDR3 protein is CASSQDERFYGYTF. The CDR3 DNA reads TGTGCCAGCAGCCAAGACGAGAGGTTCTATGGCTACACCTTC.

Only a few counts were recorded for this clone. The rearrangement joins TRBV30 to TRBJ2-5; TRBD1 or TRBD2 may be the D gene (5 bases each). The germline CDR1 and CDR2 sequences are GTSNPN and SVGIG (reference sequence). The CDR3 contains 13 residues. The ends were cut back, 2 bases at V and 0 bases at J, with 7 bases in the middle. The CDR3 protein is CAWSWGYQETQYF. CDR3 nucleotide sequence: TGTGCCTGGAGTTGGGGGTACCAAGAGACCCAGTACTTC.

The chain employs TRBV4-2 and TRBJ1-1, with a weak D call TRBD1 (6 bases). The ends were cut back, 1 base at V and 10 bases at J, with 25 bases in the middle. Germline V gives CDR1 LGHNA, CDR2 YNFKEQ. This CDR3 region has 17 residues. The CDR3 reads CASSQVSGAPGPRGAFF. In DNA, the CDR3 is TGTGCCAGCAGCCAAGTGTCGGGGGCGCCAGGTCCGAGGGGAGCTTTCTTT.

This chain connects TRBV27 to TRBJ1-5, with no clear D. Per germline, CDR1 MNHEY and CDR2 SMNVEV (reference sequence). The CDR3 is made up of 15 amino acids. V was clipped by 7 bases and J by 3 bases, with 16 bases between them. This chain's CDR3 is CASKKQTMTNQPQHF. DNA for the CDR3: TGTGCCAGCAAGAAGCAGACCATGACCAATCAGCCCCAGCATTTT.

This chain links TRBV7-9 with TRBJ2-1; D not resolved. V lost 2 bases and J 9 bases, leaving 11 bases between the germline ends. Germline CDR1 is SEHNR and CDR2 is FQNEAQ (reference sequence). The CDR3 consists of 13 residues. The CDR3 loop reads CASSLLRIPEQFF. DNA of the CDR3: TGTGCCAGCAGCTTATTGCGCATACCTGAGCAGTTCTTC.

The J gene is TRBJ2-1, the V gene TRBV27; 8 bases are a match to TRBD1. Germline V gene lookup returns CDR1 MNHEY and CDR2 SMNVEV (reference sequence). Germline trimming cut 5 bases from V and 4 bases from J; bases unmatched to any gene: 7. CDR3 length: 15 amino acids. The CDR3 nucleotides are TGTGCCAGCAGTCCTGGGGACAGGAGATACAATGAGCAGTTCTTC. The encoded protein is CASSPGDRRYNEQFF.

This chain connects TRBV11-3 to TRBJ2-5; 7 positions match TRBD2. Germline loops: CDR1 SGHNT, CDR2 YENEEA. CDR3 length: 13 amino acids. With 6 bases clipped from V and 7 bases from J, the junction kept 8 bases outside the gene matches. In DNA, the CDR3 is TGTGCCAGCAGACTCCTAGCGGACGGGACCCAGTACTTC. Residues: CASRLLADGTQYF. The full variable domain, completed using reference TRBV11-3 and TRBJ2-5, is EAGVVQSPRYKIIEKKQPVAFWCNPISGHNTLYWYLQNLGQGPELLIRYENEEAVDDSQLPKDRFSAERLKGVDSTLKIQPAELGDSAVYLCASRLLADGTQYFGPGTRLLVL.

This clone was observed a handful of times. The rearrangement links TRBV15 to TRBJ1-1; tentative D call: TRBD1 (6 bases). The V end lost 1 base, the J end lost 7 bases, and 16 bases lay between the germline ends. Germline V CDR1 and CDR2: LNHNV, YYDKDF (reference sequence). This CDR3 is built from 15 residues. CDR3 DNA: TGTGCCACCAGCAGAGGAGGGGGGGGCACCCTTGAAGCTTTCTTT. Protein product: CATSRGGGGTLEAFF.

The chain uses TRBV7-9 and TRBJ2-3, with D uncertain. This CDR3 has 13 amino acids. With 6 bases removed from V and 2 bases from J, the gap between germline ends came to 9 bases. The germline V gene has CDR1 SEHNR and CDR2 FQNEAQ (reference sequence). The CDR3 bases are TGTGCCAGCAGTCGACACCCCACAGATACGCAGTATTTT. This encodes CASSRHPTDTQYF.

The rearrangement uses TRBV11-1 and TRBJ2-1, with 12 bases that match TRBD2. CDR1 and CDR2 from the germline V gene are SGHAT and FQDESV (reference sequence). The CDR3 has 15 residues. The J segment lost 12 bases and the V segment lost 2 bases, leaving 8 bases of the junction unmatched. CDR3 coding DNA: TGTGCCAGCAGCTTAACCCCGGGACTAGCGGGCCGGCAGTTCTTC. Its protein is CASSLTPGLAGRQFF.

This chain connects TRBV11-2 to TRBJ2-1; 9 nucleotides align to TRBD2. This CDR3 is built from 15 residues. Germline-derived CDR1 and CDR2 are SGHAT and FQNNGV. J gave up 8 bases and V 4 bases, and 9 bases lay outside the gene matches. The CDR3 DNA follows: TGTGCCAGCAGCTCCAATAGCGGGAGAGCGGATGAGCAGTTCTTC. Amino acid sequence: CASSSNSGRADEQFF.